This T cell receptor (beta chain) was recovered during a study of cytomegalovirus exposure and HLA in healthy donors (dated by TCRdb to the late 2010s). A note on the overall study: According to an earlier analysis of 587 of the donors, some 180 million T cells yielded 117 million unique TCR beta sequences and 250 to 350 Gb of sequence data. Around 320 gigabases of sequencing data and some 85 million unique TCR sequences were included in an early release covering roughly 600 HLA-typed donors. The genetic ancestry cluster associated with self-reported Caucasian donors included 65% to 90% of the roughly 400 genotyped donors. The study aimed to test whether cataloging public T cell receptors could reveal signatures of past pathogen exposure. The T cell repertoires of about 700 subjects were profiled by immunosequencing and related to cytomegalovirus serostatus. Along with the roughly 670-subject first cohort, a separate validation cohort of over a hundred different subjects was used. The study combined high-throughput TCR immunosequencing, statistical association of individual TCRs with disease status, and machine learning to predict cytomegalovirus infection status. A later analysis re-examined previously published TCR beta repertoires from 500 to 700 donors and added high-resolution HLA genotyping to investigate patterns of TCR occurrence. The later analysis used no new phenotypic data to find candidate immune exposures, relying instead on TCR beta sequences and their occurrence across donors. To decide whether each TCR beta V gene segment behaved as functional or pseudogenic, an earlier analysis of fewer than 750 of the donors relied on high-throughput TCR beta sequencing. Donor age, sex, ethnicity and CMV serostatus were compiled together with the repertoire data. Genome-wide SNP genotypes for about 55% of the 666 donors were used in a later genetic analysis, which treated that subset as a discovery cohort. All discovery cohort repertoires had been generated on a single sequencing platform. HLA typing included class I and class II loci at four-digit resolution. The number of typed donors differed by locus: roughly 620-640 for A, B, C, DRB1 and DQB1; 500 to 550 for DQA1; 606 for DPA1; and some 470 for DPB1. Because of strong linkage in the cohort, a handful of DR-DQ haplotypes were treated as single units for association and clustering. On average, about 200,000 unique TCR beta nucleotide sequences were sequenced per donor among more than 350 genotyped donors of the cohort, with roughly 20% of those sequences being non-productive. What the authors observed across the whole study: Only TCR beta chains were sequenced in this cohort, and the absence of alpha or paired-chain data limited detectable features. Because some donors lacked HLA typing at each locus, the association tests relied only on the typed subset. Cytomegalovirus status was reported to be diagnosed by the classifier with high specificity and sensitivity in both the original and validation cohorts. Strong co-occurrence of HLA alleles, especially DR and DQ, made assigning TCR associations to individual alleles difficult. According to the authors, the approach could potentially be generalized to other disease states and immunological phenotypes. In a later analysis, TCR association rates were found to vary across HLA loci, with the most associated TCRs seen for DRB1 alleles and the fewest for HLA-C alleles. An earlier analysis of 587 of the donors showed that most TCR beta V segments appeared in productive rearrangements either about 87% or about 30% of the time, which broadly matched IMGT annotations. Immune exposure information for the cohort was limited to CMV serostatus. The study listed approximately 150 TCR beta chains as associated with cytomegalovirus. Most TCR sequences were seen in very few donors, while some public TCRs were found in many individuals. In a later analysis, 16,951 TCR beta sequences were associated with specific HLA alleles at a false discovery rate of 0.05. A later analysis found that HLA-associated TCR beta chains were more clonally expanded and had lower generation probabilities than equally common non-associated chains. In vitro tests confirmed that a few of the cytomegalovirus-associated TCR beta chains recognize cytomegalovirus antigens. Linkage disequilibrium might explain the correlated functional status among segregating V segments, but an unknown experimental factor could not be ruled out. Because counts were too low, 15 or so rarely observed V segments, including chromosome 9 orphons, were excluded from the earlier analysis of a few hundred of the donors. Most CMV-associated TCR beta chains appeared to be HLA-restricted in a later analysis, and the HLA associations seemed to be driven largely by CMV exposure. In a later genetic analysis, a missense DCLRE1C variant was associated with V-gene and J-gene trimming of TCR beta chains, and the association was replicated in an independent cohort. Several of the top co-occurrence clusters appeared to be linked to parvovirus B19, influenza, CMV and Epstein-Barr virus, according to a later analysis. A further reported finding was that TCR beta sequences accurately predicted the HLA-A and HLA-B alleles for most subjects in the first cohort. Roughly uniform sequencing depth across donors was assumed in presence/absence analyses, although this assumption may not hold. Because the 87-base-pair reads could not distinguish some IMGT-functional V segments, including TRBV6-2 and TRBV6-3, those segments were excluded. According to a later genetic analysis, donors in an Asian-associated ancestry cluster had fewer N-insertions in productive TCRs than the roughly 660-donor mean. A group of highly shared sequence variants was considered likely to be a technical artifact of the sequencing pipeline.

CDR1 and CDR2 are read off the germline V gene as MRHNA and SNTAGT. The CDR3 holds 14 amino acids from the cysteine to the phenylalanine. The entry retains the CDR3 DNA only, 42 bases that are in frame from base 1. V drops 5 bases and J drops 1 base, leaving 9 bases in between. As for this clone: Its antigen target is currently unknown. One base away there is no much larger clone; base qualities are not given.

The method was the immunoSEQ multiplex PCR assay. The multiplex PCR relied on a mix of 60 forward primers for TCR Vbeta segments and 13 reverse primers for TCR Jbeta segments. Amplification of the CDR3 region of rearranged TCR beta genes was performed with a multiplex PCR assay on genomic DNA. The amplified TCR beta libraries were sequenced on the Illumina HiSeq System as 87-base-pair reads. The authors processed their data as follows. Across the 600 to 700 repertoires, a later analysis counted 75 million to 90 million unique TCR beta chains, around 11 million of which were shared by at least two donors. A nearest-neighbor algorithm error-corrected the raw reads and collapsed the reads into unique sequences, merging closely related sequences to remove PCR and sequencing errors. Alignment of CDR3 sequences to IMGT reference sequences was used to assign V, D and J gene segments. For a sequence to be retained, a match of at least six nucleotides was required to both a V gene segment and a J gene segment. Rearrangements were called productive when the CDR3 lacked stop codons and stayed in frame with V and J; all others were non-productive. CDR3 was defined according to IMGT convention as the region running from the second conserved V-encoded cysteine to the conserved J-encoded phenylalanine. The earlier analysis of about 570 of the donors excluded any sequence lacking an unambiguous match to a single V gene segment. An earlier analysis of just under 600 of the donors called V segments functional above 56.7% productive rearrangements and segregating when the between-donor standard deviation exceeded 5%. A statistical classification framework was built to diagnose cytomegalovirus status from the catalog of TCR beta chain sequences. In a later analysis, TCR nucleotide sequences were compared against IMGT/GENE-DB human TR gene sequences so that V and J genes could be assigned. The TCRdist pipeline was used in a later analysis to assign CDR3 sequences and most-parsimonious VDJ recombination scenarios. In a later analysis, every TCR beta chain was defined by the combination of its CDR3 amino acid sequence and its V-gene family, and reads without a unique V-gene family were dropped. A later analysis removed 600 or so highly shared, low-generation-probability nucleotide sequences to deal with suspected cross-contamination and a sequencing artifact. In a later analysis, a clonal expansion index was calculated for each public chain from normalized within-repertoire ranks of inferred template counts. A later analysis computed generation probabilities with a VDJ recombination model fitted to out-of-frame rearrangements, and checked the results against IGoR. In a later analysis, TCR-TCR, TCR-HLA and TCR-CMV co-occurrence was scored with hypergeometric tests, and a repertoire-size bias correction was applied to TCR pairs. To estimate false discovery rates, a later analysis permuted the HLA or CMV assignments 20 times. A later analysis grouped co-occurring TCRs with DBSCAN, adding TCRdist sequence similarity when clustering within HLA-allele-positive subsets. Co-occurrence clustering excluded repertoires with fewer than 30,000 or more than 120,000 public chains, plus five with anomalous nucleotide sharing. TCRdb took over this immuneACCESS table, retaining in-frame rearrangements with V and J assigned. Such tables are incomplete; in checked studies, under half of the missing clones stem from an unresolved V gene, and the remainder is unexplained. D and trimming come from the DNA, and the V and J calls and clone size come from that table. Recorded for this sample are 150,000 to 200,000 clones; approximately 80% of them occurred a single time. The ten largest clones represent roughly 1.1% of the sample.

The cohort comprised under 700 healthy bone marrow donors. All cohort members were sampled while nominally healthy, although unrecorded immune exposures were likely present. The donor tested CMV seronegative, placing the donor among the approximately 400 seronegative members of the cohort. Every donor gave a peripheral blood sample, and the peripheral blood mononuclear cells from that sample were used for TCR beta sequencing. Genomic DNA was extracted from the blood cell samples with the Qiagen DNeasy Blood Extraction Kit. The chain was built from TRBV6-4 and TRBJ1-5; TRBD1 is a weak D gene call, 6 bases matching. Sequenced sample: PBMCs. The TCR sequence derives from a woman in her thirties or forties in good health and CMV-seronegative. CDR3 loop: CASSPDRSNQPQHF. The nucleotide sequence is TGTGCCAGCAGTCCAGACAGGAGCAATCAGCCCCAGCATTTT.